This is a list of T cell receptor beta chains from one sample in a study of OX40 agonist ivuxolimab in advanced cancers. The repertoire was sequenced with immunoSEQ multiplex PCR; TCRdb's copy has only in-frame clones and lacks some. The table records 75,000 to 95,000 clones, 90% to 95% of them present only once. The sequences come from CD4+ or CD8+ T cells sorted from blood, collected in a trial of the OX40 agonist ivuxolimab. The receptors were sampled from an adult with an advanced solid tumor such as melanoma, head and neck, liver or kidney cancer. The CDR3 runs from the conserved cysteine through the conserved F or W. The D gene is left open where the match is weak. Size is stated for part of the rows, as once, few or many counts, or as a class when the clone is expanded.

j_call clone_size v_call d_call cdr3_aa cdr3_nt
TRBJ2-1 NA TRBV7-9 NA CASSTRDEQFF TGTGCCAGCAGCACTAGGGATGAGCAGTTCTTC
TRBJ2-5 NA TRBV10-3 TRBD2 CAISDSGDYQETQYF TGTGCCATCAGTGACAGCGGGGATTACCAAGAGACCCAGTACTTC
TRBJ1-2 NA TRBV7-2 NA CASSSPGAYGYTF TGTGCCAGCAGCTCCCCGGGGGCCTATGGCTACACCTTC
TRBJ2-5 NA TRBV5-5 NA CASSPPGRETQYF TGTGCCAGCAGCCCTCCCGGGCGAGAGACCCAGTACTTC
TRBJ2-6 NA TRBV7-3 NA CASSLGSFGANVLTF TGTGCCAGCAGCTTAGGATCTTTCGGGGCCAACGTCCTGACTTTC
TRBJ2-1 once TRBV6-5 TRBD2 CASRQAGGLYNEQFF TGTGCCAGCAGACAAGCGGGGGGGTTGTACAATGAGCAGTTCTTC
TRBJ2-1 NA TRBV10-2 NA CATSQTDEQFF TGCGCCACAAGTCAGACCGATGAGCAGTTCTTC
TRBJ1-4 NA TRBV18 NA CASSPQGDEKLFF TGTGCCAGCTCACCGCAGGGTGATGAAAAACTGTTTTTT
TRBJ2-1 NA TRBV4-2 TRBD1 CASSQGDRVEHNEQFF TGTGCCAGCAGCCAGGGGGACAGGGTAGAGCACAATGAGCAGTTCTTC
TRBJ2-1 NA TRBV27 NA CASSSQGFHNEQFF TGTGCCAGCAGTTCACAGGGATTCCACAATGAGCAGTTCTTC
TRBJ2-4 NA TRBV5-1 NA CASSLAGGPNIQYF TGCGCCAGCAGCTTGGCCGGGGGACCAAACATTCAGTACTTC
TRBJ1-1 NA TRBV7-3 NA CASSLTPVGEAFF TGTGCCAGCAGCTTAACGCCGGTAGGGGAAGCTTTCTTT
TRBJ1-2 NA TRBV7-9 NA CASSYPGTAQGGYTF TGTGCCAGCAGCTACCCCGGGACCGCTCAGGGGGGCTACACCTTC
TRBJ2-6 NA TRBV7-9 NA CASSLMDSGANVLTF TGTGCCAGCAGCTTAATGGACTCTGGGGCCAACGTCCTGACTTTC
TRBJ1-1 NA TRBV19 NA CARSRPEAFF TGTGCCAGGTCGAGACCCGAAGCTTTCTTT
TRBJ1-5 NA TRBV6-6 NA CASSRTGSNQPQHF TGTGCCAGCAGTCGCACGGGGAGCAATCAGCCCCAGCATTTT
TRBJ2-5 once TRBV7-3 TRBD1 CASSPRDRGLETQYF TGTGCCAGCAGCCCCCGGGACAGGGGGCTGGAGACCCAGTACTTC
TRBJ2-5 NA TRBV10-1 TRBD2 CASSVLAGGPETQYF TGCGCCAGCAGTGTGCTAGCGGGAGGGCCAGAGACCCAGTACTTC
TRBJ2-3 NA TRBV6-5 NA CASRVSSRATDTQYF TGTGCCAGCCGGGTTTCTAGCAGGGCGACAGATACGCAGTATTTT
TRBJ1-4 once TRBV5-1 NA CASSLASRSATNEKLFF TGCGCCAGCAGCTTGGCTTCCAGGAGTGCAACTAATGAAAAACTGTTTTTT
TRBJ2-3 NA TRBV27 TRBD2 CASTTAGLAGGIDTQYF TGTGCCAGCACTACCGCCGGGCTAGCGGGGGGTATAGATACGCAGTATTTT
TRBJ1-2 NA TRBV5-4 NA CASSLPGSYGYTF TGTGCCAGCAGCTTGCCAGGAAGCTATGGCTACACCTTC